This passage covers 2 T cell receptor beta chains from one sample sequenced in a study of shared T cell receptors in the human thymus. Using immunoSEQ multiplex PCR, the repertoire was profiled, and TCRdb retains in-frame clones only, with some absent. The table lists 500,000 to 550,000 clones, approximately 80% of them singletons. Another study also made use of these data, one on human thymus T cells.

Sequenced input: thymocytes. The receptors here all came from a boy less than two years old with a congenital heart defect.

J is TRBJ2-7 and V is TRBV6-5; the match to TRBD2 covers 12 bases. The germline CDR1 and CDR2 sequences are MNHEY and SVGAGI. V shed 6 bases and J 4 bases; nucleotides not matched to a gene: 7. This CDR3 region has 15 residues. CDR3 sequence reads: CASSYGLAGSYEQYF. CDR3 nucleotide sequence: TGTGCCAGCAGCTACGGACTAGCGGGAAGTTACGAGCAGTACTTC.

The chain combines TRBV2 with TRBJ2-1; possibly TRBD2 for D (5 bases). CDR3 length equals 14 residues. CDR1 is SNHLY and CDR2 is FYNNEI in the germline V gene. Deletions cut 8 bases from V and 0 bases from J, with 11 bases between. The CDR3 bases are TGTGCCAGCTCCTTAGCGAGCTCCTACAATGAGCAGTTCTTC. It yields the protein CASSLASSYNEQFF.